This TCR beta chain was captured by sequencing in a study of monozygotic twins with inflammatory bowel disease. Two rounds of nested PCR, of 16 and 9 cycles, were run on TCRalpha and TCRbeta cDNA. Reprocessing the 5' RACE reads, TCRdb reports a single entry for every CDR3 protein and omits DNA. Recorded for this sample: around 450,000 distinct CDR3 sequences. Per germline, CDR1 SGHKS and CDR2 YYEKEE (reference sequence). The length of the CDR3 is 14 residues. The material sequenced was blood. The chain uses TRBV5-5 and TRBJ1-1; TCRdb's D call of TRBD1 is untestable without DNA. The origin of this receptor is a human donor with ulcerative colitis or Crohn's disease, or a healthy co-twin of an affected twin (not recorded which). CDR3 loop: CASSFPGTYAEAFF. Based on the CDR3 plus reference TRBV5-5 and TRBJ1-1, the full variable domain is DAGVTQSPTHLIKTRGQQVTLRCSPISGHKSVSWYQQVLGQGPQFIFQYYEKEERGRGNFPDRFSARQFPNYSSELNVNALLLGDSALYLCASSFPGTYAEAFFGQGTRLTVV.